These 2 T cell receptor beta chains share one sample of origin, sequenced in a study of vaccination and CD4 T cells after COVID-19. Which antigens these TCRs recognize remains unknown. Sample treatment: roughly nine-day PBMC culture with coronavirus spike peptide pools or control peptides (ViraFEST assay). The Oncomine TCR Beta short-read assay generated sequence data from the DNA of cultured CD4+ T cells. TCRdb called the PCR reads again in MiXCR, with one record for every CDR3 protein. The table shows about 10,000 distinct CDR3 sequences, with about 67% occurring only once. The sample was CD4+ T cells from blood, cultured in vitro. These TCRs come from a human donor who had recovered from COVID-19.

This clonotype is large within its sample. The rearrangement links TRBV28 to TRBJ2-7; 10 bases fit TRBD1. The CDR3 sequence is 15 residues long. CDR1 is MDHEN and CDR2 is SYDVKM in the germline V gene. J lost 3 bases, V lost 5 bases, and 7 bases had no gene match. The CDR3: CASSVPGQGHYEQYF. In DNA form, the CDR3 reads TGTGCCAGCAGTGTCCCGGGACAGGGGCACTACGAGCAGTACTTC.

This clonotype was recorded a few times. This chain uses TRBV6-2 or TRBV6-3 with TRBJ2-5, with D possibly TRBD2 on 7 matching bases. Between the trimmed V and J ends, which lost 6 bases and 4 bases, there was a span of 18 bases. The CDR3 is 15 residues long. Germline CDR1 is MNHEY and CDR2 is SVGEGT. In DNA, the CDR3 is TGTGCCAGCAGCCCGGGGGGCGCGGGACGAGAGACCCAGTACTTC. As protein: CASSPGGAGRETQYF.